A selection of T cell receptor beta chains follows, all from one sample in a study of breast tumors, draining lymph nodes, adjacent tissues. TCRdb re-analysed the multiplex PCR reads in MiXCR, keeping a single row per CDR3 protein. The sample yields about 230,000 distinct CDR3 sequences, about 34% seen once. Sequencing input: axillary lymph node tissue. The receptors originated from a female donor with breast cancer. Some clones in this sample may be carry-over from other donors' samples. CDR3s include the opening cysteine and the closing phenylalanine or tryptophan. The order of the fields is D gene, V gene, CDR3 length, J gene, clone size, CDR3 protein, CDR3 DNA. A D gene is named only where the DNA matches it firmly. For some rows the clone size is stated as once, few or many, or as a class when expanded; others skip it.

D gene: .
V gene: TRBV20-1
CDR3 length: 10
J gene: TRBJ2-1
clone size: many
CDR3 protein: CSATLNEQFF
CDR3 DNA: TGCAGTGCTACACTCAATGAGCAGTTCTTC

D gene: .
V gene: TRBV7-9
CDR3 length: 13
J gene: TRBJ1-1
clone size: .
CDR3 protein: CASSYTANTEAFF
CDR3 DNA: TGTGCCAGCAGCTACACGGCGAACACTGAAGCTTTCTTT

D gene: .
V gene: TRBV7-9
CDR3 length: 14
J gene: TRBJ2-2
clone size: many
CDR3 protein: CASSLGVLVGELFF
CDR3 DNA: TGTGCCAGCAGCTTAGGCGTTCTAGTCGGGGAGCTGTTTTTT

D gene: .
V gene: TRBV20-1
CDR3 length: 12
J gene: TRBJ1-6
clone size: .
CDR3 protein: CSATSMRSPPHF
CDR3 DNA: TGCAGCGCTACTAGTATGAGGTCACCCCCCCACTTT

D gene: .
V gene: TRBV20-1
CDR3 length: 15
J gene: TRBJ1-5
clone size: .
CDR3 protein: CSAKHQTASNQPRHF
CDR3 DNA: TGCAGTGCTAAACACCAGACGGCTAGCAATCAGCCCCGGCATTTT

D gene: .
V gene: TRBV27
CDR3 length: 15
J gene: TRBJ2-1
clone size: many
CDR3 protein: CASSLRQSSYNEQFF
CDR3 DNA: TGTGCCAGCAGTTTAAGGCAGAGCTCCTACAATGAGCAGTTCTTC

D gene: TRBD2
V gene: TRBV28
CDR3 length: 14
J gene: TRBJ2-2
clone size: many
CDR3 protein: CASSLLRGSGELFF
CDR3 DNA: TGTGCCAGCAGTTTATTGCGGGGGAGCGGGGAGCTGTTTTTT

D gene: TRBD1
V gene: TRBV29-1
CDR3 length: 13
J gene: TRBJ2-3
clone size: many
CDR3 protein: CSVAIQGADTQYF
CDR3 DNA: TGCAGCGTTGCAATTCAGGGGGCAGATACGCAGTATTTT

D gene: .
V gene: TRBV7-8
CDR3 length: 13
J gene: TRBJ2-5
clone size: few
CDR3 protein: CAWQVGAGETQYF
CDR3 DNA: TGTGCCTGGCAAGTGGGGGCTGGGGAGACCCAGTACTTC

D gene: .
V gene: TRBV19
CDR3 length: 15
J gene: TRBJ1-5
clone size: many
CDR3 protein: CASKPGEGSNQPQHF
CDR3 DNA: TGTGCCAGTAAACCAGGGGAGGGGAGCAATCAGCCCCAGCATTTT

D gene: .
V gene: TRBV5-1
CDR3 length: 14
J gene: TRBJ2-7
clone size: many
CDR3 protein: CASSFNSVNYEQYF
CDR3 DNA: TGCGCCAGCAGCTTTAATAGCGTTAACTACGAGCAGTACTTC

D gene: .
V gene: TRBV5-6
CDR3 length: 15
J gene: TRBJ2-7
clone size: few
CDR3 protein: CASSFLGANSYEQYF
CDR3 DNA: TGTGCCAGCAGCTTTCTGGGCGCAAACTCCTACGAGCAGTACTTC

D gene: TRBD1
V gene: TRBV6-5
CDR3 length: 12
J gene: TRBJ1-4
clone size: many
CDR3 protein: CASSPHRGHLFF
CDR3 DNA: TGTGCCAGCAGTCCACACAGGGGGCATCTGTTTTTT

D gene: .
V gene: TRBV7-3
CDR3 length: 15
J gene: TRBJ2-4
clone size: .
CDR3 protein: CASSLHSGPKNIQHF
CDR3 DNA: TGTGCCAGCAGCTTGCATTCAGGGCCCAAAAACATTCAGCACTTC

D gene: .
V gene: TRBV6-6
CDR3 length: 10
J gene: TRBJ2-7
clone size: few
CDR3 protein: CASSRDEQYF
CDR3 DNA: TGTGCCAGCAGTCGAGATGAGCAGTACTTC

D gene: TRBD2
V gene: TRBV9
CDR3 length: 15
J gene: TRBJ2-7
clone size: many
CDR3 protein: CASSVRASGDYEQYF
CDR3 DNA: TGTGCCAGCAGCGTAAGAGCTAGCGGGGACTACGAGCAGTACTTC

D gene: .
V gene: TRBV20-1
CDR3 length: 13
J gene: TRBJ1-5
clone size: once
CDR3 protein: CSARGLAGRDEHF
CDR3 DNA: TGCAGTGCTAGGGGACTAGCGGGAAGGGACGAGCATTTT

D gene: .
V gene: TRBV29-1
CDR3 length: 11
J gene: TRBJ2-1
clone size: .
CDR3 protein: CSYGQRGTQFF
CDR3 DNA: TGCAGCTACGGACAGAGGGGTACTCAGTTCTTC

D gene: TRBD1
V gene: TRBV20-1
CDR3 length: 15
J gene: TRBJ2-5
clone size: once
CDR3 protein: CSAREWTGYEETQYF
CDR3 DNA: TGCAGTGCTAGAGAATGGACAGGGTATGAAGAGACCCAGTACTTC

D gene: TRBD2
V gene: TRBV7-8
CDR3 length: 15
J gene: TRBJ2-7
clone size: many
CDR3 protein: CASRQLAGVWYEQYF
CDR3 DNA: TGTGCCAGCAGACAACTAGCGGGAGTCTGGTACGAGCAGTACTTC

D gene: .
V gene: TRBV6-6
CDR3 length: 12
J gene: TRBJ2-1
clone size: many
CDR3 protein: CASNPGTRVEFF
CDR3 DNA: TGTGCCAGCAACCCCGGAACTAGGGTCGAGTTCTTC

D gene: .
V gene: TRBV6-2/TRBV6-3
CDR3 length: 11
J gene: TRBJ2-7
clone size: many
CDR3 protein: CASSYIAEQYF
CDR3 DNA: TGTGCCAGCAGTTACATCGCCGAGCAGTACTTC

D gene: TRBD1
V gene: TRBV7-8
CDR3 length: 15
J gene: TRBJ1-5
clone size: many
CDR3 protein: CASSLGSAGGQPQHF
CDR3 DNA: TGTGCCAGCAGCTTAGGGTCGGCAGGGGGTCAGCCCCAGCATTTT

D gene: .
V gene: TRBV6-1
CDR3 length: 15
J gene: TRBJ2-7
clone size: many
CDR3 protein: CASSATGTPPYEQYF
CDR3 DNA: TGTGCCAGCAGTGCTACTGGCACACCCCCCTACGAGCAGTACTTC

D gene: .
V gene: TRBV11-2
CDR3 length: 14
J gene: TRBJ2-5
clone size: .
CDR3 protein: CASSPTSSGETQYF
CDR3 DNA: TGTGCCAGCAGCCCGACTAGTAGCGGTGAGACCCAGTACTTC

D gene: TRBD2
V gene: TRBV4-3
CDR3 length: 15
J gene: TRBJ2-5
clone size: .
CDR3 protein: CASSHRLSGRETQYF
CDR3 DNA: TGCGCCAGCAGCCACCGCCTTAGCGGGCGGGAGACCCAGTACTTC

D gene: TRBD1
V gene: TRBV6-1
CDR3 length: 15
J gene: TRBJ1-2
clone size: many
CDR3 protein: CASLPGQGASYGYTF
CDR3 DNA: TGTGCCAGCTTGCCGGGACAGGGGGCGTCCTATGGCTACACCTTC

D gene: .
V gene: TRBV11-2
CDR3 length: 15
J gene: TRBJ1-1
clone size: once
CDR3 protein: CASSFSSVAGAEAFF
CDR3 DNA: TGTGCCAGCAGCTTTAGTAGCGTCGCGGGCGCTGAAGCTTTCTTT

D gene: .
V gene: TRBV28
CDR3 length: 15
J gene: TRBJ1-3
clone size: many
CDR3 protein: CASSPNRAYGNTIYF
CDR3 DNA: TGTGCCAGCAGTCCGAACAGGGCTTACGGAAACACCATATATTTT